The 20 T cell receptor beta chains listed next were all sequenced from one sample in a study of blood T cells in healthy people across ages (dated by TCRdb to between 2014 and 2017). Library generation was performed with 5' RACE. Reads for this sample came from an Illumina HiSeq 2500. A second PCR of roughly 7 to 12 cycles was run with a J-beta primer mix and a sample-barcoded 5' primer. The public reads were reanalyzed by TCRdb: fastp trimming at Q25, MiXCR alignment, in-frame beta chains only. Every distinct CDR3 protein forms one entry, paired with its most common genes and DNA. For this sample the table gives roughly 800,000 distinct CDR3 sequences, of which roughly 24% were detected only once. The ten biggest clones cover 2.5% to 3.5% of the sample. These data were also reused for a study on T cells of mothers and their children.

The sequenced sample consisted of blood. These receptors all come from a boy aged 10-17 years in good health.

A word on this clonotype: Just one base apart from a much larger clone, this may be a read error. V and J are TRBV2 and TRBJ2-1, with TRBD2 matching over 14 bases. The CDR3 has 15 residues. CDR1 and CDR2 (germline): SNHLY, FYNNEI. The CDR3 coding sequence is TGTGCCAGCAGCCCGACTAGCGGGGGGGCCAATGAGCAGCTCTTC. The encoded protein is CASSPTSGGANEQLF.

As for this clonotype: The junction departs from germline at one end; a sequencing error may be responsible. This rearrangement joins TRBV10-3 to TRBJ2-1; D is unclear. Germline CDR1 and CDR2: ENHRY and SYGVKD. The CDR3 spans 12 residues. The CDR3 DNA sequence: TGTGCCATCAGTGAGGGAACCAATGAGCGGTTCTTC. As protein: CAISEGTNERFF.

This clonotype was seen only a few times. The chain carries TRBV9 and TRBJ2-5, with 9 bases aligning to TRBD2. The J call is doubtful: the DNA matches TRBJ2-1 better. CDR3 length: 13 amino acids. Germline values: CDR1 SGDLS, CDR2 YYNGEE. For the CDR3, the DNA is TGTGCCAGCAGCGGAACTAGCGGGTCTGAGCAGTTCTTC. It is translated as CASSGTSGSEQFF.

This clonotype was seen only a few times. This chain connects TRBV6-4 to TRBJ2-3, with 8 positions matching TRBD1. The germline V gene encodes CDR1 MRHNA and CDR2 SNTAGT. Trimming took 3 bases from V and 3 from J; bases not matched to a gene: 2. This CDR3 contains 14 residues. The DNA of the CDR3 is TGTGCCAGCAGTGAACAGGGGGTAACAGATACGCAGTATTTT. This translates into CASSEQGVTDTQYF.

The chain employs TRBV4-1 and TRBJ2-3; D remains unclear. V was shortened by 0 bases and J by 7 bases, with 23 bases between the two germline ends. This CDR3 is built from 18 residues. CDR1 and CDR2 from the germline V gene are MGHRA and YSYEKL. CDR3 bases: TGCGCCAGCAGCCAAGATTACAGCAGGTCCATTTGGTACAATACGCAGTATTTT. Residues: CASSQDYSRSIWYNTQYF.

In its sample, this clonotype was seen a few times. The V call is TRBV20-1, the J call TRBJ2-4, with 9 positions matching TRBD2. The V gene end was trimmed by 5 bases and the J gene end by 6 bases; junction bases not matched to a gene: 5. The CDR3 sequence is 13 residues long. Germline V gene sequence: CDR1 DFQATT, CDR2 SNEGSKA (reference sequence). The CDR3 region is CSAQRGAGNIQYF. Here the CDR3 DNA reads TGCAGTGCTCAGCGGGGGGCTGGAAACATTCAGTACTTC.

This rearrangement joins TRBV7-6 to TRBJ2-1; D remains unclear. The V gene lost 10 bases and the J gene lost 7 bases, with 17 bases spanning the gap. Per the germline V gene, CDR1 is SGHVS and CDR2 is FNYEAQ. The CDR3 extends over 13 amino acids. This CDR3 is CAISATPVNEQFF. CDR3 nucleotide sequence: TGTGCCATCTCGGCTACTCCAGTTAATGAGCAGTTCTTC.

V usage is TRBV27 and J usage is TRBJ2-2; possibly TRBD1 or TRBD2 for D (7 bases each). The CDR3 has 18 amino acids. Trimming removed 5 bases at V and 0 bases at J, with 19 bases between. Germline V gene data show CDR1 as MNHEY and CDR2 as SMNVEV (reference sequence). CDR3 sequence (DNA): TGTGCCAGCAGTCTTCGGGGAGGGGGCGACGCGAACACCGGGGAGCTGTTTTTT. Translating it yields CASSLRGGGDANTGELFF.

About this clonotype: Mismatch with germline at one junction end may stem from a read error. The V call is TRBV5-6, the J call TRBJ2-5, with 7 bases matching TRBD2. Germline V gene lookup returns CDR1 SGHDT and CDR2 YYEEEE. This CDR3 comprises 12 residues. The CDR3 DNA reads TGTGCCAGCAAAGGGAGGGCTCCTTTGTGGGTCTTC. Amino acids: CASKGRAPLWVF.

The chain is built from TRBV5-5 and TRBJ2-1; possible D gene TRBD1, 6 bases. The tail of the sequence fits TRBJ2-5 better, so the J call may be wrong. Germline values: CDR1 SGHKS, CDR2 YYEKEE (reference sequence). The CDR3 covers 15 residues. CDR3 protein: CASTQSTGLMETQYF. In nucleotides, the CDR3 is TGTGCCAGCACCCAGTCAACAGGGTTAATGGAGACCCAGTACTTC.

The J gene is TRBJ1-1, the V gene TRBV28; D remains ambiguous. This CDR3 comprises 13 residues. Per germline, CDR1 MDHEN and CDR2 SYDVKM. V lost 6 bases and J lost 1, with 9 bases in between. The CDR3 DNA follows: TGTGCCAGCAGACTGATGGGGAACACTGAAGCTTTCTTT. Translated: CASRLMGNTEAFF.

The DNA for the CDR3 is TGCGCCAGCAGCACACTAACAGGGGGTATACGTGGCTACACCTTC. As protein: CASSTLTGGIRGYTF. The chain joins TRBV5-1 to TRBJ1-2; 8 bases are shared with TRBD1. Germline-derived CDR1 and CDR2 are SGHRS and YFSETQ. V shed 4 bases and J 7 bases; nucleotides not matched to a gene: 12. CDR3 length: 15 residues.

The J gene is TRBJ2-7, the V gene TRBV12-3 or TRBV12-4; D gene unclear. The CDR3 is made up of 14 amino acids. With 6 bases removed from V and 3 bases from J, the gap between germline ends came to 15 bases. The CDR3 sequence: CASSLGRRGYEQYF. The DNA for the CDR3 is TGTGCCAGCAGCTTGGGCAGGCGCGGCTACGAGCAGTACTTC.

The chain employs TRBV11-2 and TRBJ2-4; tentatively, D is TRBD1 (5 bases). The CDR3 consists of 14 residues. Trimming stripped 0 bases from V and 9 bases from J, with 12 bases between. Germline V gene data show CDR1 as SGHAT and CDR2 as FQNNGV. The CDR3 region is CASSLDGADTIQYF. CDR3 in DNA: TGTGCCAGCAGCTTAGATGGGGCAGATACCATTCAGTACTTC.

The chain recombines TRBV6-5 with TRBJ2-4; 7 bases are a match to TRBD1. V was clipped by 0 bases and J by 8 bases; unmatched bases: 10. Germline loops: CDR1 MNHEY, CDR2 SVGAGI. The CDR3 has 16 amino acids. The CDR3 DNA reads as TGTGCCAGCAGTTACTCGGGACAGTACCCGTTGGACATTCAGTACTTC. This sequence encodes CASSYSGQYPLDIQYF.

The gene calls are TRBV20-1 and TRBJ2-5; 11 positions agree with TRBD2. The CDR3 spans 15 residues. Germline CDR1 reads DFQATT; CDR2 reads SNEGSKA (reference sequence). J gave up 3 bases and V 5 bases, and 8 bases lay outside the gene matches. This CDR3 reads CSAGRPGLAEETQYF. CDR3 bases: TGCAGTGCTGGGCGACCGGGACTAGCGGAAGAGACCCAGTACTTC.

This clonotype was seen more than once but under ten times. The V call is TRBV7-8, the J call TRBJ2-1; no reliable D call. V gave up 2 bases and J gave up 0 bases, with 8 bases separating them. The germline gives CDR1 SGHVS, CDR2 FQNEAQ. CDR3 size: 15 residues. The chain's CDR3 is CASSLRENSYNEQFF. CDR3 in DNA: TGTGCCAGCAGCTTACGAGAGAACTCCTACAATGAGCAGTTCTTC. The entire variable domain, with the rest obtained from reference TRBV7-8 and TRBJ2-1, is as follows: GAGVSQSPRYKVAKRGQDVALRCDPISGHVSLFWYQQALGQGPEFLTYFQNEAQLDKSGLPSDRFFAERPEGSVSTLKIQRTQQEDSAVYLCASSLRENSYNEQFFGPGTRLTVL.

The chain has TRBV7-6 and TRBJ1-2; a weak D match, TRBD1 (5 bases). Germline V lookup: CDR1 SGHVS, CDR2 FNYEAQ. The CDR3 sequence is 14 residues long. Trimming took off 5 bases at V and 0 bases at J, with 10 bases between the two ends. CDR3 in DNA: TGTGCCAGCAGCCCCCAGGGAGCTAACTATGGCTACACCTTC. It encodes CASSPQGANYGYTF.

This chain links TRBV20-1 with TRBJ1-2, with D perhaps matching TRBD1 (6 bases). The CDR3 has 12 amino acids. Looked up from germline, CDR1 is DFQATT and CDR2 is SNEGSKA (reference sequence). Trimming removed 1 base from V and 7 bases from J, with 10 bases in between. The CDR3 DNA sequence: TGCAGTGCTAGAGGGGGGCGGCTTGGCTACACCTTC. Translation: CSARGGRLGYTF.

The chain combines TRBV7-9 with TRBJ2-3; possible D gene TRBD2, 6 bases. Germline CDR1 is SEHNR and CDR2 is FQNEAQ (reference sequence). V lost 1 base and J lost 2, with 7 bases in between. The CDR3 has 14 amino acids. The CDR3 is CASSLGTNTDTQYF. The CDR3 DNA reads TGTGCCAGCAGCTTAGGGACTAACACAGATACGCAGTATTTT.